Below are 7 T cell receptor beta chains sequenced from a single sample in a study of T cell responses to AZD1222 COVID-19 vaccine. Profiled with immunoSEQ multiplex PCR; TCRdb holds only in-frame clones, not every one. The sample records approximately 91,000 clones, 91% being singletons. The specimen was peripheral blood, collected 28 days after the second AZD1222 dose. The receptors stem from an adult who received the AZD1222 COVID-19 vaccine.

The CDR3 nucleotides are TGTGCCAGCAGCCCGATCAGGAACAATGAGCAGTTCTTC. Its translation: CASSPIRNNEQFF. The chain links TRBV7-2 to TRBJ2-1; D unresolved. Trimming shortened V by 5 bases and J by 5 bases, and 10 bases separated the two germline ends. The CDR3 has 13 amino acids. Germline lookup yields CDR1 SGHTA and CDR2 FQGNSA. The full variable domain, with the rest looked up from reference TRBV7-2 and TRBJ2-1, is GAGVSQSPSNKVTEKGKDVELRCDPISGHTALYWYRQSLGQGLEFLIYFQGNSAPDKSGLPSDRFSAERTGGSVSTLTIQRTQQEDSAVYLCASSPIRNNEQFFGPGTRLTVL.

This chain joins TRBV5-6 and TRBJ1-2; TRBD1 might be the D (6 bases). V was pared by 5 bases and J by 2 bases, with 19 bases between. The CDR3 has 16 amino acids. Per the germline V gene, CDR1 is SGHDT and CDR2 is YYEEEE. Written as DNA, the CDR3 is TGTGCCAGCAGAGAACAGGGTAAACCTATAAACTATGGCTACACCTTC. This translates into CASREQGKPINYGYTF.

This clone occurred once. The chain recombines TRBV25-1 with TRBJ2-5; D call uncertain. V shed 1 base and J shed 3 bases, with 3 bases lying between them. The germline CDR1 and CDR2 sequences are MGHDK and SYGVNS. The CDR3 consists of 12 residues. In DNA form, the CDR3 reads TGTGCCAGCAGTGAATGGGAAGAGACCCAGTACTTC. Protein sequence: CASSEWEETQYF.

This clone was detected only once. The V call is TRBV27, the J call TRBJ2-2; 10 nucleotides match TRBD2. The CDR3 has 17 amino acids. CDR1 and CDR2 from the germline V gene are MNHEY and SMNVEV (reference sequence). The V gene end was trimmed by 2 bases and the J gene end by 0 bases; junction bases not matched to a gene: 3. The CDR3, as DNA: TGTGCCAGCAGTTTAGTTAGCGGGGGGACGAACACCGGGGAGCTGTTTTTT. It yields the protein CASSLVSGGTNTGELFF.

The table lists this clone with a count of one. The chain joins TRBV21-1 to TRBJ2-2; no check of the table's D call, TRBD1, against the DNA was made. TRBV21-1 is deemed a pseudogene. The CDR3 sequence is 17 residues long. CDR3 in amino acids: CASSKALKGVDTGELFF. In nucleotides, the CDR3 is TGTGCCAGCAGCAAAGCGCTCAAGGGGGTCGACACCGGGGAGCTGTTTTTT.

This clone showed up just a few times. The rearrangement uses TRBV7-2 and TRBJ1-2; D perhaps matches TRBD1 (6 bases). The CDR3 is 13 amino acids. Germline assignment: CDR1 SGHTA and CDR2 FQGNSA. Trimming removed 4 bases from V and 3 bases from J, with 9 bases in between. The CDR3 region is CASSSRQDYGYTF. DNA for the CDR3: TGTGCCAGCAGCTCCCGACAGGACTATGGCTACACCTTC.

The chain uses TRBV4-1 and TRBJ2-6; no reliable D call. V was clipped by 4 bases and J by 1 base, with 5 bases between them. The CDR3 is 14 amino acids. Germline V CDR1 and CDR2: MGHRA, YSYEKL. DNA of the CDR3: TGCGCCAGCAGCCCACCTTCTGGGGCCAACGTCCTGACTTTC. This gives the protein CASSPPSGANVLTF.